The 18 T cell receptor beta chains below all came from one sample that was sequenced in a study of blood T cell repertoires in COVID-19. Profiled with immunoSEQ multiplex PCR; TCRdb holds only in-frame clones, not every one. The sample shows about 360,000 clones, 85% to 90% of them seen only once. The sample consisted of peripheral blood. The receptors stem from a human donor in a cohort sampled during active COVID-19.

The DNA for the CDR3 is TGTGCCAGCAGCCAAGAGATGGCTGGGCCGGCTTTCTTT. Encoded protein: CASSQEMAGPAFF. The rearrangement joins TRBV3-1 (or the pseudogene TRBV3-2) to TRBJ1-1; D is uncertain. V lost 0 bases to trimming and J lost 11 bases, with 13 bases between them. This CDR3 contains 13 residues. CDR1 is LGHDT, CDR2 YNNKEL, per germline (reference sequence).

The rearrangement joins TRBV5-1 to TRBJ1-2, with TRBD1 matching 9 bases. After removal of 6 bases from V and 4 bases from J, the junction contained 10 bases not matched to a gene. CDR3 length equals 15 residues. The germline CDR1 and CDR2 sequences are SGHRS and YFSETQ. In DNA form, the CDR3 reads TGCGCCAGCAAGGGACAGGGATTTTCGACCTATGGCTACACCTTC. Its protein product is CASKGQGFSTYGYTF.

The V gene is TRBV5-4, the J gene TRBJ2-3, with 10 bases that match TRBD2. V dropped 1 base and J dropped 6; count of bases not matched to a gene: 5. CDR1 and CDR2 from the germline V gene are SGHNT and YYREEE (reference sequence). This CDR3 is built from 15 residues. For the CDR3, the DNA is TGTGCCAGCAGCTTGTACCAGCGGGAGGGGGATACGCAGTATTTT. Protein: CASSLYQREGDTQYF.

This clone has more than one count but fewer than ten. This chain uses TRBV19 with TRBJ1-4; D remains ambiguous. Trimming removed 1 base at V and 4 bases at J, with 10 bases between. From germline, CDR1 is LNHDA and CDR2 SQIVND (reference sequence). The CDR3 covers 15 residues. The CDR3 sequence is CASSIVLGDNEKLFF. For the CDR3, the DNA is TGTGCCAGTAGTATAGTTTTGGGAGATAATGAAAAACTGTTTTTT.

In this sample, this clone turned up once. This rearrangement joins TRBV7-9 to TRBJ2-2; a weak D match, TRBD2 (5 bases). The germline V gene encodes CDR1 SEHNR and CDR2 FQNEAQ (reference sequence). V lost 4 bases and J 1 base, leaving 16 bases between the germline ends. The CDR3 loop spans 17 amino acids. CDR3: CASSSTRGGWNTGELFF. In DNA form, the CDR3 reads TGTGCCAGCAGCTCGACACGTGGAGGTTGGAACACCGGGGAGCTGTTTTTT.

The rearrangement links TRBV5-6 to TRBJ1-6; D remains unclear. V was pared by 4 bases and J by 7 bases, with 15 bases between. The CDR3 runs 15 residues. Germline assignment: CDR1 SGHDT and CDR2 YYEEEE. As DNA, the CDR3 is TGTGCCAGCAGCCCTTTGATGGCCGCAAATTCACCCCTCCACTTT. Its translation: CASSPLMAANSPLHF. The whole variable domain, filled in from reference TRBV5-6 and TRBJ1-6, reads DAGVTQSPTHLIKTRGQQVTLRCSPKSGHDTVSWYQQALGQGPQFIFQYYEEEERQRGNFPDRFSGHQFPNYSSELNVNALLLGDSALYLCASSPLMAANSPLHFGNGTRLTVT.

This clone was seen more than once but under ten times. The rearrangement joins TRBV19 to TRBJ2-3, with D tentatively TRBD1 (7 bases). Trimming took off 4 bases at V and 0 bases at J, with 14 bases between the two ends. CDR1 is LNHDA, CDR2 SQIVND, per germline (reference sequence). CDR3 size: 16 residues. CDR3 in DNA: TGTGCCAGTAGTACCCTGACAGGGAGGAGCACAGATACGCAGTATTTT. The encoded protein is CASSTLTGRSTDTQYF.

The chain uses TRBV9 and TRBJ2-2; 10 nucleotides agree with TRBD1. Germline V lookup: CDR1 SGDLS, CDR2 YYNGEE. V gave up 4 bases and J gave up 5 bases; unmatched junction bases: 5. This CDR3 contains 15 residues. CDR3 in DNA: TGTGCCAGCAGCCGACAGGGGGCAGGGACCGGGGAGCTGTTTTTT. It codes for CASSRQGAGTGELFF.

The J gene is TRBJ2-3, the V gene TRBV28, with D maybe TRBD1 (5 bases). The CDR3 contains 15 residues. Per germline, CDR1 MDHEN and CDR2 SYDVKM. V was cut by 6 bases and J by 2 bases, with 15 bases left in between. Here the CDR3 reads CASSPVGAFTDTQYF. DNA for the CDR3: TGTGCCAGCAGCCCTGTAGGGGCCTTCACAGATACGCAGTATTTT.

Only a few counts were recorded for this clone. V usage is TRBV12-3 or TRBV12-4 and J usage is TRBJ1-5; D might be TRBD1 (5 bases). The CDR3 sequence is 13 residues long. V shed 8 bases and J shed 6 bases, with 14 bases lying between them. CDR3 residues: CASLRGEGQPQHF. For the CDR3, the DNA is TGTGCCAGCCTTCGAGGGGAGGGTCAGCCCCAGCATTTT.

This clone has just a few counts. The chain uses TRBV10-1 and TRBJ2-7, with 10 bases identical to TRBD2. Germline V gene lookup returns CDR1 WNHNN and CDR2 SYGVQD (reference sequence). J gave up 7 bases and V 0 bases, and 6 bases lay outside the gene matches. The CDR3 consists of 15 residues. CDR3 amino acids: CASSESKREGHEQYF. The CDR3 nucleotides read TGCGCCAGCAGTGAGTCGAAGCGGGAGGGCCATGAGCAGTACTTC.

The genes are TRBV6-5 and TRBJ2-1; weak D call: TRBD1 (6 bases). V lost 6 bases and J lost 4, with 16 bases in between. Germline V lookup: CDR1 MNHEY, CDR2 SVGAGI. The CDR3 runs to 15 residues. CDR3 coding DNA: TGTGCCAGCAGCTACCTGGACAGTGAGTACAATGAGCAGTTCTTC. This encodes CASSYLDSEYNEQFF.

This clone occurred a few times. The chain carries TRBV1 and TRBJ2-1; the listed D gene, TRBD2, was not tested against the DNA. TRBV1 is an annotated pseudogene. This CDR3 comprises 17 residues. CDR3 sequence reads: CTSSQDTMGLNYNEQFF. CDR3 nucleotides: TGCACCAGCAGCCAAGATACAATGGGACTTAACTACAATGAGCAGTTCTTC.

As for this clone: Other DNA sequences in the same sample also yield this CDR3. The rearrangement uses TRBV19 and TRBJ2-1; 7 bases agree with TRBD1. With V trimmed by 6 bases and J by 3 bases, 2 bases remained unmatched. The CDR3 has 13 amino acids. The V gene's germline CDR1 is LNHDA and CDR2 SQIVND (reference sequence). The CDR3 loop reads CASSRGSYNEQFF. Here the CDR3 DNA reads TGTGCCAGTAGCAGGGGGAGCTACAATGAGCAGTTCTTC. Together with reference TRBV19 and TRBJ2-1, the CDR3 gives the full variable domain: DGGITQSPKYLFRKEGQNVTLSCEQNLNHDAMYWYRQDPGQGLRLIYYSQIVNDFQKGDIAEGYSVSREKKESFPLTVTSAQKNPTAFYLCASSRGSYNEQFFGPGTRLTVL.

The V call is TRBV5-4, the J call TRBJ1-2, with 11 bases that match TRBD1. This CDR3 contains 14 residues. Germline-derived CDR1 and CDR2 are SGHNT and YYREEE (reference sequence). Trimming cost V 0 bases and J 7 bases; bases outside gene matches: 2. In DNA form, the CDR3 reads TGTGCCAGCAGCTTGGTGGGACAGGGGGGTGGCTACACCTTC. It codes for CASSLVGQGGGYTF.

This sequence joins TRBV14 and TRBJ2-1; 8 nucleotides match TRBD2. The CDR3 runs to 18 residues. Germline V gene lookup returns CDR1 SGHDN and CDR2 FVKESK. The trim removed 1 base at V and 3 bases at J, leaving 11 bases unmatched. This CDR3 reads CASSQGASGRVGYNEQFF. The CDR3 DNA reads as TGTGCCAGCAGCCAAGGGGCTAGCGGGCGGGTCGGCTACAATGAGCAGTTCTTC.

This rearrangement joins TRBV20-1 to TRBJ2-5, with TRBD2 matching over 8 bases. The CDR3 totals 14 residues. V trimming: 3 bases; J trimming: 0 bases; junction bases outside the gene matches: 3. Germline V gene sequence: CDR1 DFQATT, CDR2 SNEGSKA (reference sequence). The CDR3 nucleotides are TGCAGTGCTAGTCGGGGGGGGTACCAAGAGACCCAGTACTTC. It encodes CSASRGGYQETQYF.

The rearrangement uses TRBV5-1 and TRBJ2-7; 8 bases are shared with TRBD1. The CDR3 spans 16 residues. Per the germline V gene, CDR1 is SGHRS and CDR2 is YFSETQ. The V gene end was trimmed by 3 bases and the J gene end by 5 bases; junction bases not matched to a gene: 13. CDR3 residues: CASSWGQVGKGHEQYF. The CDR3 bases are TGCGCCAGCAGCTGGGGACAGGTCGGGAAGGGCCACGAGCAGTACTTC.